One and the same sample provided the 27 T cell receptor beta chains below, sequenced in a study of blood T cell repertoires in COVID-19. Profiled with immunoSEQ multiplex PCR; TCRdb holds only in-frame clones, not every one. This repertoire shows around 310,000 clones, 70% to 90% found once; its top ten account for approximately 12%. Material: peripheral blood. All receptors derive from a woman aged 60-70 years with acute or convalescent COVID-19.

CDR3: CASSWRTSGRATYEQYF. The CDR3 DNA reads as TGTGCCAGCAGTTGGCGGACTAGCGGGAGGGCCACCTACGAGCAGTACTTC. The chain joins TRBV27 to TRBJ2-7, with 15 bases aligning to TRBD2. This CDR3 contains 17 residues. Germline CDR1 is MNHEY and CDR2 is SMNVEV (reference sequence). V lost 4 bases, J lost 2 bases, and 6 bases stayed unmatched.

The chain employs TRBV7-4 and TRBJ1-6; TRBD1 might be the D (5 bases). Trimming shortened V by 3 bases and J by 0 bases, and 12 bases separated the two germline ends. Germline values: CDR1 SGHVT, CDR2 SQSDAQ. This CDR3 contains 17 residues. The CDR3 DNA reads as TGTGCCAGCAGCTTCTTGGACAAGAGCTCCTATAATTCACCCCTCCACTTT. Its translation: CASSFLDKSSYNSPLHF. The full variable domain, its missing parts supplied by reference TRBV7-4 and TRBJ1-6, is GAGVSQSPRYKVAKRGRDVALRCDSISGHVTLYWYRQTLGQGSEVLTYSQSDAQRDKSGRPSGRFSAERPERSVSTLKIQRTEQGDSAVYLCASSFLDKSSYNSPLHFGNGTRLTVT.

The V and J genes are TRBV29-1 and TRBJ2-7; D unresolved. CDR1 and CDR2 (germline): SQVTM, ANQGSEA. Trimming pared 5 bases from V and 4 bases from J, leaving 9 bases between. This CDR3 spans 11 amino acids. The CDR3 bases are TGCAGCGTTTACACAGAATACGAGCAGTACTTC. This encodes CSVYTEYEQYF.

In DNA, the CDR3 is TGTGCCAGCAGCGTGACAGGGCTGAACACTGAAGCTTTCTTT. Translated, it gives CASSVTGLNTEAFF. The chain has TRBV5-6 and TRBJ1-1, with TRBD1 matching over 7 bases. Germline V gene data show CDR1 as SGHDT and CDR2 as YYEEEE. CDR3 length equals 14 residues. Trimming at V came to 4 bases and at J to 0 bases, leaving 3 bases not matched to a gene.

The CDR3 region has the DNA TGTGCCAGCAGCCCCAGGGGCACTAGCGGGAGCCCGTACAATGAGCAGTTCTTC. Translating gives CASSPRGTSGSPYNEQFF. The chain links TRBV7-3 to TRBJ2-1; TRBD2 agrees at 11 bases. This CDR3 is built from 18 residues. Trimming cost V 5 bases and J 4 bases; bases outside gene matches: 13. Germline V CDR1 and CDR2: SGHTA, FQGTGA.

The chain is built from TRBV19 and TRBJ2-7; D is unresolved. V was pared by 2 bases and J by 3 bases, with 11 bases between. Germline lookup yields CDR1 LNHDA and CDR2 SQIVND (reference sequence). There are 14 residues in the CDR3. In nucleotides, the CDR3 is TGTGCCAGTAGTATAATGCACAGCAACTACGAGCAGTACTTC. This gives the protein CASSIMHSNYEQYF.

The chain couples TRBV19 to TRBJ1-6; 8 bases align to TRBD1. There are 17 residues in the CDR3. V trimming: 5 bases; J trimming: 7 bases; junction bases outside the gene matches: 13. The germline V gene has CDR1 LNHDA and CDR2 SQIVND (reference sequence). The CDR3 reads CASSPPTGVNSNSPLHF. In DNA, the CDR3 is TGTGCCAGTAGTCCTCCGACAGGGGTAAATTCAAATTCACCCCTCCACTTT.

The chain joins TRBV29-1 to TRBJ2-2; D not resolved. Between the trimmed V and J ends, which lost 5 bases and 0 bases, there was a span of 10 bases. Germline-derived CDR1 and CDR2 are SQVTM and ANQGSEA. CDR3 length: 14 residues. CDR3 nucleotide sequence: TGCAGCGTTCCTTCCGTTGCGAACACCGGGGAGCTGTTTTTT. Its protein is CSVPSVANTGELFF.

The CDR3 DNA sequence: TGCGCCAGCAGCCAAACAGGGGGCATGGGACAGCCCCAGCATTTT. Its protein product is CASSQTGGMGQPQHF. This chain connects TRBV4-3 to TRBJ1-5; 9 bases are a match to TRBD1. The germline CDR1 and CDR2 sequences are LGHNA and YSLEER. This CDR3 is 15 amino acids long. J was trimmed by 7 bases and V by 2 bases; bases with no gene match: 6.

The chain combines TRBV5-1 with TRBJ2-3; TRBD2 matches at 8 bases. The CDR3 covers 20 residues. V lost 5 bases, J lost 2 bases, and 22 bases stayed unmatched. Germline CDR1 SGHRS, CDR2 YFSETQ. CDR3 DNA sequence: TGCGCCAGCAGAGATACAGGGCTTCTATGGCGGGGGGCCCCCACAGATACGCAGTATTTT. It codes for CASRDTGLLWRGAPTDTQYF.

The sample holds a few counts of this clone. V is TRBV28 and J is TRBJ1-3; a possible D gene is TRBD1 (5 bases). The germline V and J ends were trimmed by 5 bases and 4 bases, with 12 bases remaining between them. The germline V gene encodes CDR1 MDHEN and CDR2 SYDVKM. CDR3 length: 14 amino acids. CDR3 DNA: TGTGCCAGCAGTCCCCCTCAGGGAGGAAACACCATATATTTT. As protein: CASSPPQGGNTIYF.

J is TRBJ2-7 and V is TRBV6-6; no reliable D call. V lost 2 bases and J 0 bases, leaving 5 bases between the germline ends. The CDR3 is 13 residues long. The germline V gene encodes CDR1 MNHNY and CDR2 SVGAGI (reference sequence). CDR3 nucleotides: TGTGCCAGCAGTTACAGGAGCTCCTACGAGCAGTACTTC. Amino acids: CASSYRSSYEQYF.

This chain joins TRBV4-1 and TRBJ2-1; 9 nucleotides match TRBD2. The germline V gene encodes CDR1 MGHRA and CDR2 YSYEKL. The CDR3 is 14 residues long. The V gene end was trimmed by 0 bases and the J gene end by 9 bases; junction bases not matched to a gene: 3. The CDR3, as DNA: TGCGCCAGCAGCCAAGAGAAGCGGGGGGCTGAGCAGTTCTTC. Translated: CASSQEKRGAEQFF.

In DNA, the CDR3 is TGTGCCAGCAGGGGCTGGACGGGGGGCCGGTGGGAGACCCAGTACTTC. It encodes CASRGWTGGRWETQYF. V usage is TRBV2 and J usage is TRBJ2-5, with D tentatively TRBD2 (7 bases). The germline V gene has CDR1 SNHLY and CDR2 FYNNEI. There are 16 residues in the CDR3. The V end was cut by 6 bases, the J end by 5 bases, with 22 bases between.

The gene calls are TRBV2 and TRBJ2-2; D remains ambiguous. Germline V gives CDR1 SNHLY, CDR2 FYNNEI. The CDR3 length is 14 residues. V lost 4 bases and J lost 1, with 7 bases in between. CDR3 in DNA: TGTGCCAGCAGTGGCGAGTGGAACACCGGGGAGCTGTTTTTT. It specifies CASSGEWNTGELFF.

The gene calls are TRBV9 and TRBJ2-1, with TRBD1 matching 7 bases. The V gene's germline CDR1 is SGDLS and CDR2 YYNGEE. The CDR3 runs to 16 residues. V trimming: 0 bases; J trimming: 4 bases; junction bases outside the gene matches: 7. The CDR3 DNA sequence: TGTGCCAGCAGCGTAGCTCCGACAGGGCCTTACAATGAGCAGTTCTTC. Its protein product is CASSVAPTGPYNEQFF.

The gene calls are TRBV30 and TRBJ2-3; 7 positions agree with TRBD2. The CDR3 loop spans 18 amino acids. The J segment lost 2 bases and the V segment lost 0 bases, leaving 14 bases of the junction unmatched. Germline V gene sequence: CDR1 GTSNPN, CDR2 SVGIG (reference sequence). CDR3 amino acids: CAWSVRDRQRGPTDTQYF. The CDR3 DNA is TGTGCCTGGAGTGTACGAGATCGCCAGCGGGGCCCCACAGATACGCAGTATTTT.

The chain couples TRBV28 to TRBJ1-1; D is possibly TRBD1 (6 bases). Deletions cut 4 bases from V and 4 bases from J, with 25 bases between. Germline V gene sequence: CDR1 MDHEN, CDR2 SYDVKM. This CDR3 region has 18 residues. This chain's CDR3 is CASSSSYSRGSGSTEAFF. The CDR3 nucleotides are TGTGCCAGCAGTTCATCTTACTCCAGGGGCTCCGGAAGCACTGAAGCTTTCTTT.

The chain links TRBV7-8 to TRBJ1-1; D is perhaps TRBD1 (5 bases). V gave up 2 bases and J gave up 5 bases, with 12 bases separating them. The germline CDR1 and CDR2 sequences are SGHVS and FQNEAQ. This CDR3 has 14 residues. The CDR3 DNA is TGTGCCAGCAGCTTAACAGCCCGGGGGACTGAAGCTTTCTTT. Protein product: CASSLTARGTEAFF.

This rearrangement joins TRBV19 to TRBJ2-1; possibly TRBD1 for D (6 bases). The CDR3 has 16 residues. The germline gives CDR1 LNHDA, CDR2 SQIVND (reference sequence). V lost 3 bases and J 3 bases, leaving 15 bases between the germline ends. The CDR3 loop reads CASSIYQGRGYNEQFF. The CDR3 DNA reads TGTGCCAGTAGTATTTACCAGGGCAGGGGCTACAATGAGCAGTTCTTC.

The chain carries TRBV12-3 or TRBV12-4 and TRBJ1-5; D gene unclear. The CDR3 covers 13 residues. The germline V and J ends were trimmed by 2 bases and 4 bases, with 6 bases remaining between them. CDR3 loop: CASSLRENQPQHF. The CDR3 DNA reads as TGTGCCAGCAGTTTACGTGAGAATCAGCCCCAGCATTTT.

The chain has TRBV16 and TRBJ1-3, with unresolved D. The CDR3 is 13 amino acids. In germline, CDR1 is KGHSY, CDR2 FQNENV. With 3 bases removed from V and 2 bases from J, the gap between germline ends came to 5 bases. This CDR3 is CASSQHTGNTIYF. CDR3 nucleotides: TGTGCCAGCAGCCAGCACACTGGAAACACCATATATTTT.

This chain's CDR3 is CASTKSVNTEAFF. CDR3 nucleotides: TGTGCCAGCACCAAATCAGTGAACACTGAAGCTTTCTTT. V is TRBV6-5 and J is TRBJ1-1; unclear D gene. Germline assignment: CDR1 MNHEY and CDR2 SVGAGI. The CDR3 spans 13 residues. The V end was cut by 7 bases, the J end by 0 bases, with 9 bases between.

The chain uses TRBV9 and TRBJ2-1; 14 bases match TRBD2. Germline loops: CDR1 SGDLS, CDR2 YYNGEE. The CDR3 has 15 amino acids. The V and J ends lost 3 bases and 8 bases, in that order; junction bases with no gene match: 4. CDR3 region: CASSAGLAGDYEQFF. The CDR3 nucleotides read TGTGCCAGCAGCGCGGGACTAGCGGGGGATTATGAGCAGTTCTTC. The complete variable domain, with remaining parts taken from reference TRBV9 and TRBJ2-1, reads DSGVTQTPKHLITATGQRVTLRCSPRSGDLSVYWYQQSLDQGLQFLIQYYNGEERAKGNILERFSAQQFPDLHSELNLSSLELGDSALYFCASSAGLAGDYEQFFGPGTRLTVL.

This clone came up a few times. This chain connects TRBV7-9 to TRBJ2-1; weak D call: TRBD2 (6 bases). Germline CDR1 and CDR2: SEHNR and FQNEAQ (reference sequence). The CDR3 totals 14 residues. V gave up 1 base and J gave up 6 bases, with 10 bases separating them. In DNA, the CDR3 is TGTGCCAGCAGCTTAGTGCGGGGCAGCAATGAGCAGTTCTTC. It codes for CASSLVRGSNEQFF. The complete variable domain, with remaining parts taken from reference TRBV7-9 and TRBJ2-1, reads DTGVSQNPRHKITKRGQNVTFRCDPISEHNRLYWYRQTLGQGPEFLTYFQNEAQLEKSRLLSDRFSAERPKGSFSTLEIQRTEQGDSAMYLCASSLVRGSNEQFFGPGTRLTVL.

This clone was recorded only once. The V and J genes are TRBV10-3 and TRBJ2-2; 12 bases map to TRBD2. Per germline, CDR1 ENHRY and CDR2 SYGVKD. The CDR3 sequence is 16 residues long. V trimming: 4 bases; J trimming: 6 bases; junction bases outside the gene matches: 6. The CDR3 coding sequence is TGTGCCATCAGTGCCGGTCTAGCGGGGGGGCCCGGGGAGCTGTTTTTT. Protein sequence: CAISAGLAGGPGELFF.

The chain combines TRBV6-2 or TRBV6-3 with TRBJ2-1, with D possibly matching TRBD2 (5 bases). The CDR3 loop spans 15 amino acids. CDR1 MNHEY and CDR2 SVGEGT come from the germline V gene. Deletions cut 6 bases from V and 2 bases from J, with 14 bases between. The CDR3: CASSPPGMAYNEQFF. CDR3 coding DNA: TGTGCCAGCAGCCCCCCGGGGATGGCCTACAATGAGCAGTTCTTC.